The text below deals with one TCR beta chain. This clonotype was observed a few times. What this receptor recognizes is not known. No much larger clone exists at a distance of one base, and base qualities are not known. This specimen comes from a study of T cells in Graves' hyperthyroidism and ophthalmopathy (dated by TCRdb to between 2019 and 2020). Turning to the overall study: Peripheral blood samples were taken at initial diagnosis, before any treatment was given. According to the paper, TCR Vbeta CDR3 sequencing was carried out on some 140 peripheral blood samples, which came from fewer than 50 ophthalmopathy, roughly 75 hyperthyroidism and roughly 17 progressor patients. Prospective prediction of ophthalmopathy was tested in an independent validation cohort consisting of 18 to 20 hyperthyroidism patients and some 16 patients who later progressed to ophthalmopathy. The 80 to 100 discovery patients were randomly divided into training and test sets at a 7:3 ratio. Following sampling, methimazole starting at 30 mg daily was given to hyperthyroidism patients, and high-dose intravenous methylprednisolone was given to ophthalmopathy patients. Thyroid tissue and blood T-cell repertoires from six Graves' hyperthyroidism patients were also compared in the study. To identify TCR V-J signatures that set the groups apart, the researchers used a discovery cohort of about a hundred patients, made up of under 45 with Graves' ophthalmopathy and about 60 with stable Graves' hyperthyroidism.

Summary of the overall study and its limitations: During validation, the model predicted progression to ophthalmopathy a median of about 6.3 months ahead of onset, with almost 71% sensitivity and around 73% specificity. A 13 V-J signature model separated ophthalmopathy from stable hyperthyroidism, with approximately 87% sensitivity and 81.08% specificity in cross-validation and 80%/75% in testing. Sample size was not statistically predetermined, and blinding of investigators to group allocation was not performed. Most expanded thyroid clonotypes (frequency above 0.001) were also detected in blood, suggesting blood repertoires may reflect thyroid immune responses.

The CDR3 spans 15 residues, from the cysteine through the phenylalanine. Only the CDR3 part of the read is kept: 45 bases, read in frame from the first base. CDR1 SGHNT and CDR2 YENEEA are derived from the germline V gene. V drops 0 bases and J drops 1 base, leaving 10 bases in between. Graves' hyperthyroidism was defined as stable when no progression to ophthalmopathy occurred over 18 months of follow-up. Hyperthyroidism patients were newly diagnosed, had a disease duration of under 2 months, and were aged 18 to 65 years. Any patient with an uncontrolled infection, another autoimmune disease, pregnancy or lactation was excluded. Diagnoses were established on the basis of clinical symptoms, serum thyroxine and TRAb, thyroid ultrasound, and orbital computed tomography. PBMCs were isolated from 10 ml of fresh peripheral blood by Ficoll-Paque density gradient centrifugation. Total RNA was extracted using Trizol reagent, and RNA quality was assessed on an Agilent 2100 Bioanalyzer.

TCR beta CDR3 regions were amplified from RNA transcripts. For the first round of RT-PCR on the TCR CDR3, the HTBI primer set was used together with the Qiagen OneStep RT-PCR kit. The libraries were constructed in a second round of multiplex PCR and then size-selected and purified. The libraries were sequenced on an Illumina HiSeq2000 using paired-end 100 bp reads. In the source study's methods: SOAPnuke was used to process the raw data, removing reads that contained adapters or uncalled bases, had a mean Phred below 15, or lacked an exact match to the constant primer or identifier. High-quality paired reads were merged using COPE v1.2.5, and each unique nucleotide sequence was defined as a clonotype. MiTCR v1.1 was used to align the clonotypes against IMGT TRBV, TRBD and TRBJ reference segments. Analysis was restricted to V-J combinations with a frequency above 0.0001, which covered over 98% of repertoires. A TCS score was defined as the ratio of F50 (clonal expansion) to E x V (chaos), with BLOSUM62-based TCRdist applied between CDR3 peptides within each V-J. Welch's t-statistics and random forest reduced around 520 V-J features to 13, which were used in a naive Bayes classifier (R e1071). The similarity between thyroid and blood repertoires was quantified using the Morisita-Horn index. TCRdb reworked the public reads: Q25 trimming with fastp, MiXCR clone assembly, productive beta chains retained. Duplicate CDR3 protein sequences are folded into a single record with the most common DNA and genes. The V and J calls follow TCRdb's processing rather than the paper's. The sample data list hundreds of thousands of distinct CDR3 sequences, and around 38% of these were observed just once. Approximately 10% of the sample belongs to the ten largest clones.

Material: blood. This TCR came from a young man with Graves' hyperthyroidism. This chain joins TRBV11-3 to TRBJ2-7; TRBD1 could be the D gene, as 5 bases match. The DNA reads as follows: TGTGCCAGCAGCTTAGAGTACAGGATGTCCTACGAGCAGTACTTC. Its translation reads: CASSLEYRMSYEQYF.